This T cell receptor (beta chain) was recorded in a study of cytomegalovirus exposure and HLA in healthy donors. The study's findings and limits: Across donors, sequencing depth was assumed by presence/absence analyses to be roughly uniform. In a later analysis, most CMV-associated TCR beta chains appeared HLA-restricted. The study had only CMV serostatus as immune exposure information.

The PCR used 60 Vbeta and 13 Jbeta primers. The protocol was immunoSEQ multiplex PCR, while the TCRdb copy is restricted to in-frame clones and leaves out a portion. Of roughly 100,000 clones in the sample, roughly 77% were seen once. Concerning this clone: Its target is not known.

Each of the donors was a healthy bone marrow donor. Material: PBMCs. This sequence originates from a man aged 35 to 55 in good health and CMV-seronegative.

Written as DNA, the CDR3 is TGTGCCAGCAGTCCCGGGAGAAATAGCAATCAGCCCCAGCATTTT. It translates to CASSPGRNSNQPQHF. J is TRBJ1-5 and V is TRBV6-6, with D unresolved. V dropped 5 bases and J dropped 0 bases, with 11 bases sitting between them. CDR3 length: 15 residues. CDR1 MNHNY and CDR2 SVGAGI come from the germline V gene (reference sequence).